Listed below are T cell receptor beta chains from one sample, sequenced in a study of blood T cell repertoires in COVID-19. TCRdb's copy holds only in-frame clones and misses some; the assay was immunoSEQ multiplex PCR. This sample has approximately 220,000 clones, with around 90% found just once. Sequenced input: PBMCs or T cells enriched from blood (not recorded which). The source is a woman aged 30 to 39 with acute COVID-19. The CDR3 runs from the conserved cysteine through the conserved F or W. Size tells how often a clone was seen (once, few, many) or the class of an expanded clone, and some rows leave it out.

abundance: -; j_gene: TRBJ1-4; v_gene: TRBV29-1; CDR3aa: CSVGSGVGEKLFF
abundance: -; j_gene: TRBJ2-4; v_gene: TRBV15; CDR3aa: CATSRDLEVLNKNIQYF
abundance: -; j_gene: TRBJ1-6; v_gene: TRBV27; CDR3aa: CASSYDPWTGNSPLHF
abundance: -; j_gene: TRBJ1-2; v_gene: TRBV7-9; CDR3aa: CASSFMGTGTSYTF
abundance: few; j_gene: TRBJ1-2; v_gene: TRBV2; CDR3aa: CASSHLSQGRFNTF
abundance: -; j_gene: TRBJ1-4; v_gene: TRBV7-2; CDR3aa: CASSLNMGITGGREKLFF
abundance: -; j_gene: TRBJ2-1; v_gene: TRBV7-9; CDR3aa: CASSLWTSGQIGFGNEQFF
abundance: -; j_gene: TRBJ1-1; v_gene: TRBV6-1; CDR3aa: CASSEAGWSDTEAFF
abundance: -; j_gene: TRBJ1-1; v_gene: TRBV5-5; CDR3aa: CASTRDRFDTEAFF
abundance: -; j_gene: TRBJ2-1; v_gene: TRBV14; CDR3aa: CASSRTSGYNEQFF
abundance: -; j_gene: TRBJ2-3; v_gene: TRBV20-1; CDR3aa: CSASRGHSGGTTDTQYF
abundance: -; j_gene: TRBJ1-5; v_gene: TRBV28; CDR3aa: CASSEGGGNRKPQHF
abundance: -; j_gene: TRBJ1-1; v_gene: TRBV6-5; CDR3aa: CASNPNGQVQGEAFF
abundance: -; j_gene: TRBJ1-1; v_gene: TRBV13; CDR3aa: CASSLGLGVGTEAFF
abundance: large; j_gene: TRBJ1-2; v_gene: TRBV25-1; CDR3aa: CASSGAGDSDGYTF
abundance: -; j_gene: TRBJ1-1; v_gene: TRBV29-1; CDR3aa: CSVARTGANTEAFF
abundance: -; j_gene: TRBJ1-1; v_gene: TRBV30; CDR3aa: CAWSKEGLVTEAFF
abundance: -; j_gene: TRBJ2-1; v_gene: TRBV30; CDR3aa: CAWGQGANEQFF
abundance: -; j_gene: TRBJ1-2; v_gene: TRBV25-1; CDR3aa: CASSDPGTGSGYTF
abundance: -; j_gene: TRBJ1-2; v_gene: TRBV3-1/TRBV3-2; CDR3aa: CASSPASTGLFGYTF
abundance: -; j_gene: TRBJ2-1; v_gene: TRBV4-1; CDR3aa: CASSQVLGDSFGHNEQFF
abundance: -; j_gene: TRBJ1-2; v_gene: TRBV6-6; CDR3aa: CASSPGGGNGYTF
abundance: -; j_gene: TRBJ2-1; v_gene: TRBV7-8; CDR3aa: CASSLVKGGAGNEQFF
abundance: -; j_gene: TRBJ1-3; v_gene: TRBV7-8; CDR3aa: CASLTSHRVSGNTIYF
abundance: -; j_gene: TRBJ1-5; v_gene: TRBV20-1; CDR3aa: CSASNRGGQPQHF
abundance: -; j_gene: TRBJ1-5; v_gene: TRBV19; CDR3aa: CASRRVGGNQPQHF
abundance: -; j_gene: TRBJ1-6; v_gene: TRBV2; CDR3aa: CASSTDRRNSPLHF
abundance: -; j_gene: TRBJ2-2; v_gene: TRBV29-1; CDR3aa: CSVSGRRDGELFF
abundance: -; j_gene: TRBJ1-1; v_gene: TRBV7-6; CDR3aa: CASSLETDRGGTEAFF
abundance: -; j_gene: TRBJ2-7; v_gene: TRBV10-2; CDR3aa: CASSESEVGYYEQYF
abundance: -; j_gene: TRBJ2-7; v_gene: TRBV5-4; CDR3aa: CASSPKGQGAREQYF
abundance: -; j_gene: TRBJ2-2; v_gene: TRBV7-9; CDR3aa: CASSLTRGGELFF
abundance: -; j_gene: TRBJ1-5; v_gene: TRBV12-3/TRBV12-4; CDR3aa: CASSQQDRATQHF
abundance: -; j_gene: TRBJ2-1; v_gene: TRBV7-6; CDR3aa: CASSLLAGGTDEQFF
abundance: -; j_gene: TRBJ1-4; v_gene: TRBV11-2; CDR3aa: CASSLEGMGANEKLFF
abundance: -; j_gene: TRBJ1-1; v_gene: TRBV7-9; CDR3aa: CASSSWLNTEAFF
abundance: -; j_gene: TRBJ2-5; v_gene: TRBV6-5; CDR3aa: CASSDRPSETQYF
abundance: few; j_gene: TRBJ2-1; v_gene: TRBV6-1; CDR3aa: CASSATSGVSSYNEQFF
abundance: -; j_gene: TRBJ1-2; v_gene: TRBV28; CDR3aa: CASSPPTGGAGYTF
abundance: -; j_gene: TRBJ2-7; v_gene: TRBV5-5; CDR3aa: CASSLAVTGDHEQYF
abundance: -; j_gene: TRBJ1-1; v_gene: TRBV5-1; CDR3aa: CASFSGQRNTEAFF
abundance: -; j_gene: TRBJ1-4; v_gene: TRBV18; CDR3aa: CASSPPAGQLFF
abundance: few; j_gene: TRBJ1-1; v_gene: TRBV11-3; CDR3aa: CASSSDRRTEAFF
abundance: -; j_gene: TRBJ2-5; v_gene: TRBV5-1; CDR3aa: CASSLPGGETQYF
abundance: once; j_gene: TRBJ1-1; v_gene: TRBV5-1; CDR3aa: CASSLFRGNRPGAFF
abundance: once; j_gene: TRBJ1-5; v_gene: TRBV25-1; CDR3aa: CASTQTGDQPQHF
abundance: -; j_gene: TRBJ1-6; v_gene: TRBV7-2; CDR3aa: CASSPGEVAAGTPLHF
abundance: few; j_gene: TRBJ1-2; v_gene: TRBV6-5; CDR3aa: CASSYKQGNGYTF
abundance: few; j_gene: TRBJ2-4; v_gene: TRBV27; CDR3aa: CASSYVGGTKNIQYF
abundance: -; j_gene: TRBJ1-6; v_gene: TRBV2; CDR3aa: CASSEEAVDNSPLHF
abundance: few; j_gene: TRBJ1-4; v_gene: TRBV10-2; CDR3aa: CASSIGGAGFGLFF
abundance: -; j_gene: TRBJ2-5; v_gene: TRBV5-1; CDR3aa: CASSLAEGNQETQYF
abundance: -; j_gene: TRBJ1-5; v_gene: TRBV6-4; CDR3aa: CASSDTIEAQPQHF
abundance: -; j_gene: TRBJ2-1; v_gene: TRBV15; CDR3aa: CATSFPPKSGNEQFF